One sample yielded the 27 T cell receptor beta chains listed below, sequenced in a study of cytomegalovirus exposure and HLA in healthy donors. 60 Vbeta and 13 Jbeta primers were used in PCR. Only in-frame clones appear in the TCRdb table, and some are missing; sequencing was by immunoSEQ multiplex PCR. There are about 58,000 clones in the sample, with less than 2.5% held by the top ten. The sample consisted of PBMCs. The receptors here all came from a woman in her late teens or twenties in good health and CMV-seronegative.

The chain employs TRBV19 and TRBJ2-4, with D possibly being TRBD1 (5 bases). V lost 3 bases, J lost 5 bases, and 14 bases lay in between. The CDR3 covers 15 residues. Germline V lookup: CDR1 LNHDA, CDR2 SQIVND (reference sequence). CDR3 region: CASSIRRGWENIQYF. The CDR3 region has the DNA TGTGCCAGTAGTATTCGTAGGGGATGGGAAAACATTCAGTACTTC. Looking up the rest from reference TRBV19 and TRBJ2-4 gives the full variable domain: DGGITQSPKYLFRKEGQNVTLSCEQNLNHDAMYWYRQDPGQGLRLIYYSQIVNDFQKGDIAEGYSVSREKKESFPLTVTSAQKNPTAFYLCASSIRRGWENIQYFGAGTRLSVL.

DNA for the CDR3: TGTGCCAGTCTTAGCGTTTTTGGCGAGCAGTACTTC. This encodes CASLSVFGEQYF. The V and J genes are TRBV27 and TRBJ2-7, with a possible D match to TRBD2 (5 bases). Trimming took off 9 bases at V and 6 bases at J, with 15 bases between the two ends. The CDR3 length is 12 residues. The germline V gene encodes CDR1 MNHEY and CDR2 SMNVEV (reference sequence).

This sequence joins TRBV7-9 and TRBJ1-1; 7 bases agree with TRBD1. The CDR3 extends over 11 amino acids. Losses at the gene ends were 2 bases for V and 11 bases for J; bases not matched to a gene: 2. CDR1 SEHNR and CDR2 FQNEAQ come from the germline V gene (reference sequence). CDR3 loop: CASSLFRGAFF. Written as DNA, the CDR3 is TGTGCCAGCAGCTTATTCAGGGGGGCTTTCTTT.

The chain is built from TRBV6-5 and TRBJ2-2; TRBD1 matches 8 bases. Germline CDR1 MNHEY, CDR2 SVGAGI. This CDR3 has 16 amino acids. V lost 2 bases, J lost 2 bases, and 4 bases stayed unmatched. The CDR3 DNA reads TGTGCCAGCAGTTACCAGACAGGGGCTAACACCGGGGAGCTGTTTTTT. The encoded protein is CASSYQTGANTGELFF.

The chain is built from TRBV5-1 and TRBJ2-1; tentatively, D is TRBD2 (5 bases). V lost 3 bases and J 2 bases, leaving 9 bases between the germline ends. The CDR3 is 14 residues long. From germline, CDR1 is SGHRS and CDR2 YFSETQ. This CDR3 is CASSSSGAYNEQFF. The DNA for the CDR3 is TGCGCCAGCAGCTCGAGCGGTGCCTACAATGAGCAGTTCTTC.

The chain carries TRBV7-8 and TRBJ1-4, with 7 bases matching TRBD1. Germline V gene lookup returns CDR1 SGHVS and CDR2 FQNEAQ. The CDR3 contains 20 residues. V dropped 5 bases and J dropped 7; count of bases not matched to a gene: 25. CDR3 region: CASSARGAGETGQFAEKLFF. The DNA of the CDR3 is TGTGCCAGCAGCGCCAGGGGGGCGGGCGAGACAGGGCAGTTTGCTGAAAAACTGTTTTTT.

V is TRBV6-5 and J is TRBJ2-1, with a tentative D call TRBD2 (6 bases). Trimming cost V 0 bases and J 9 bases, with 6 bases left between them. CDR1 is MNHEY, CDR2 SVGAGI, per germline. The CDR3 extends over 12 amino acids. The CDR3 reads CASSYSGGEQFF. The CDR3, as DNA: TGTGCCAGCAGTTACTCGGGGGGTGAGCAGTTCTTC.

The chain recombines TRBV18 with TRBJ1-5, with 8 bases matching TRBD1. The CDR3 loop spans 13 amino acids. Germline loops: CDR1 KGHSH, CDR2 LQKENI. Losses at the gene ends were 8 bases for V and 3 bases for J; bases not matched to a gene: 3. CDR3 sequence (DNA): TGTGCCAGCAGGACAGGGAACAATCAGCCCCAGCATTTT. It is translated as CASRTGNNQPQHF.

This chain connects TRBV5-1 to TRBJ1-6; TRBD1 might be the D (6 bases). Germline V CDR1 and CDR2: SGHRS, YFSETQ. Deletions cut 5 bases from V and 8 bases from J, with 14 bases between. The CDR3 runs 14 residues. The CDR3 coding sequence is TGCGCCAGCAGTTCTCAGGGGAGAGATTCACCCCTCCACTTT. This codes for CASSSQGRDSPLHF. Full variable domain (missing parts from reference TRBV5-1 and TRBJ1-6): KAGVTQTPRYLIKTRGQQVTLSCSPISGHRSVSWYQQTPGQGLQFLFEYFSETQRNKGNFPGRFSGRQFSNSRSEMNVSTLELGDSALYLCASSSQGRDSPLHFGNGTRLTVT.

V and J are TRBV19 and TRBJ1-1; D is unclear. Per germline, CDR1 LNHDA and CDR2 SQIVND (reference sequence). There are 17 residues in the CDR3. Deletions cut 1 base from V and 5 bases from J, with 20 bases between. The CDR3 is CASSIGSQGLYGTEAFF. The CDR3 DNA sequence: TGTGCCAGTAGTATAGGATCGCAAGGACTCTACGGGACTGAAGCTTTCTTT. Full variable domain (rest looked up from reference TRBV19 and TRBJ1-1): DGGITQSPKYLFRKEGQNVTLSCEQNLNHDAMYWYRQDPGQGLRLIYYSQIVNDFQKGDIAEGYSVSREKKESFPLTVTSAQKNPTAFYLCASSIGSQGLYGTEAFFGQGTRLTVV.

This chain connects TRBV5-1 to TRBJ2-7; D perhaps matches TRBD1 (5 bases). V gave up 3 bases and J gave up 0 bases, with 16 bases separating them. The CDR3 has 16 residues. CDR1 is SGHRS and CDR2 is YFSETQ in the germline V gene. The CDR3 DNA reads as TGCGCCAGCAGCTATTCGGACACCAGGAGCTCCTACGAGCAGTACTTC. Its protein product is CASSYSDTRSSYEQYF.

The V call is TRBV6-5, the J call TRBJ2-1; 8 bases match TRBD1. The V gene end was trimmed by 0 bases and the J gene end by 6 bases; junction bases not matched to a gene: 4. The CDR3 is made up of 15 amino acids. The germline CDR1 and CDR2 sequences are MNHEY and SVGAGI. The CDR3 DNA sequence: TGTGCCAGCAGTTACTCGACTACAGGGGGCAATGAGCAGTTCTTC. Amino acid sequence: CASSYSTTGGNEQFF.

The chain joins TRBV28 to TRBJ1-1; TRBD1 is a possible D gene (5 bases). Germline CDR1 reads MDHEN; CDR2 reads SYDVKM. This CDR3 is built from 14 residues. Trimming left V 8 bases short and J 4 bases short, with 17 bases between. The chain's CDR3 is CASQSGGEITEAFF. In nucleotides, the CDR3 is TGTGCCAGCCAATCGGGGGGAGAGATCACTGAAGCTTTCTTT.

J is TRBJ2-1 and V is TRBV7-3, with D uncertain. The CDR3 totals 14 residues. Per germline, CDR1 SGHTA and CDR2 FQGTGA. V was pared by 5 bases and J by 3 bases, with 11 bases between. CDR3 protein: CASSVRLGYNEQFF. Written as DNA, the CDR3 is TGTGCCAGCAGCGTCAGACTGGGCTACAATGAGCAGTTCTTC.

This rearrangement joins TRBV11-2 to TRBJ2-7; no definite D call. CDR1 SGHAT and CDR2 FQNNGV come from the germline V gene. The CDR3 has 15 amino acids. Trimming took 1 base from V and 0 from J, leaving 10 bases between them. In DNA form, the CDR3 reads TGTGCCAGCAGCTTAGCGGTTGTAGTCTCCTACGAGCAGTACTTC. It yields the protein CASSLAVVVSYEQYF.

The rearrangement links TRBV10-3 to TRBJ1-2, with D possibly being TRBD1 (6 bases). CDR1 is ENHRY, CDR2 SYGVKD, per germline. This CDR3 is built from 14 residues. V was trimmed by 5 bases and J by 2 bases, leaving 12 bases between them. The CDR3 region is CAISSGATNYGYTF. The CDR3 nucleotides read TGTGCCATCAGTTCAGGGGCGACGAACTATGGCTACACCTTC.

The chain uses TRBV25-1 and TRBJ2-3; 9 positions agree with TRBD2. The V gene end was trimmed by 7 bases and the J gene end by 3 bases; junction bases not matched to a gene: 8. Germline CDR1 is MGHDK and CDR2 is SYGVNS. The CDR3 spans 15 residues. CDR3 protein: CASTPQRGETDTQYF. CDR3 nucleotides: TGTGCCAGCACACCCCAGCGGGGGGAAACAGATACGCAGTATTTT.

V is TRBV4-2 and J is TRBJ2-5, with TRBD2 as a possible D gene (7 bases). The V gene's germline CDR1 is LGHNA and CDR2 YNFKEQ. The germline V and J ends were trimmed by 4 bases and 3 bases, with 30 bases remaining between them. This CDR3 region has 20 residues. The CDR3 loop reads CASSLPTDKVLKGGKETQYF. The CDR3 region has the DNA TGTGCCAGCAGCCTACCTACGGACAAAGTCCTTAAGGGGGGGAAAGAGACCCAGTACTTC.

The CDR3 region is CASSQQGGYGYTF. CDR3 in DNA: TGTGCCAGTAGTCAACAGGGCGGCTATGGCTACACCTTC. The chain joins TRBV19 to TRBJ1-2, with a possible D match to TRBD1 (6 bases). Trimming pared 5 bases from V and 4 bases from J, leaving 11 bases between. CDR3 length: 13 amino acids. Germline V CDR1 and CDR2: LNHDA, SQIVND (reference sequence).

The rearrangement joins TRBV6-5 to TRBJ2-7; the match to TRBD1 covers 8 bases. V lost 6 bases, J lost 3 bases, and 4 bases stayed unmatched. The length of the CDR3 is 13 residues. Looked up from germline, CDR1 is MNHEY and CDR2 is SVGAGI. This chain's CDR3 is CASSRQGIYEQYF. CDR3 coding DNA: TGTGCCAGCAGCCGACAGGGGATCTACGAGCAGTACTTC.

The DNA of the CDR3 is TGCGCCAGCAGCCAAGTTAATCTAGTATCCTACAATGAGCAGTTCTTC. This encodes CASSQVNLVSYNEQFF. The V call is TRBV4-1, the J call TRBJ2-1; no definite D call. V lost 1 base and J 1 base, leaving 11 bases between the germline ends. The CDR3 sequence is 16 residues long. Germline V gives CDR1 MGHRA, CDR2 YSYEKL.

This rearrangement joins TRBV2 to TRBJ1-6; D may be TRBD1 (6 bases). The CDR3 covers 14 residues. The V end lost 6 bases, the J end lost 8 bases, and 14 bases lay between the germline ends. CDR1 and CDR2 (germline): SNHLY, FYNNEI. Here the CDR3 DNA reads TGTGCCAGCAGCCTTGCGGGGGCTGATTCACCCCTCCACTTT. As protein: CASSLAGADSPLHF.

The V and J genes are TRBV27 and TRBJ2-5; the D is unclear. The V gene lost 3 bases and the J gene lost 1 base, with 6 bases spanning the gap. The CDR3 consists of 13 residues. Germline V gene data show CDR1 as MNHEY and CDR2 as SMNVEV (reference sequence). The CDR3 protein is CASSFYAQETQYF. CDR3 nucleotide sequence: TGTGCCAGCAGTTTCTACGCCCAAGAGACCCAGTACTTC.

The V gene is TRBV10-3, the J gene TRBJ1-1; D call uncertain. Trimming took off 5 bases at V and 0 bases at J, with 4 bases between the two ends. From germline, CDR1 is ENHRY and CDR2 SYGVKD. CDR3 length: 12 residues. The CDR3 here is CAISLMNTEAFF. The CDR3 DNA reads TGTGCCATCAGTCTTATGAACACTGAAGCTTTCTTT.

The chain is built from TRBV27 and TRBJ2-7; 11 bases align to TRBD2. V was clipped by 5 bases and J by 5 bases; unmatched bases: 8. This CDR3 has 15 amino acids. The germline gives CDR1 MNHEY, CDR2 SMNVEV (reference sequence). Here the CDR3 DNA reads TGTGCCAGCAGTCCCGGGACTAGCGGAACTAACGAGCAGTACTTC. Amino acids: CASSPGTSGTNEQYF.

The chain joins TRBV7-2 to TRBJ2-7; 9 nucleotides line up with TRBD1. Germline CDR1 SGHTA, CDR2 FQGNSA. CDR3 length equals 15 residues. V lost 4 bases, J lost 1 base, and 5 bases stayed unmatched. The CDR3, as DNA: TGTGCCAGCAGCTCCCGGGACAGGGCTTCCTACGAGCAGTACTTC. Translating it yields CASSSRDRASYEQYF.

The chain is built from TRBV18 and TRBJ1-1, with TRBD1 identical over 8 bases. Germline loops: CDR1 KGHSH, CDR2 LQKENI. The CDR3 extends over 16 amino acids. V was clipped by 6 bases and J by 3 bases; unmatched bases: 12. The CDR3 here is CASSLRQGTSDTEAFF. CDR3 coding DNA: TGTGCCAGCTCCCTTAGACAGGGGACTTCGGACACTGAAGCTTTCTTT.